This T cell receptor (beta chain) was identified during a study of blood T cell repertoires in COVID-19. The overall study: Sites in the United States, Italy and Spain provided acute and convalescent COVID-19 samples.

The authors' processing: Nucleated cell number was recorded as an estimate derived from reference gene primer amplification. Libraries were prepared by immunoSEQ multiplex PCR; TCRdb keeps only in-frame clonotypes and omits some of them. That table gives V, J and clone size, and the DNA gave D and trimming. The data hold around 58,000 clones, with just over 85% observed a single time. The V end lost 6 bases, the J end lost 6 bases, and 21 bases lay between the germline ends. The germline V gene encodes CDR1 MNHEY and CDR2 SVGAGI. CDR3 length: 15 amino acids. Sample: peripheral blood. The TCR sequence derives from a woman aged 55-70 years with COVID-19, enrolled during active disease. This sequence joins TRBV6-5 and TRBJ2-7; D is perhaps TRBD1 (5 bases). The CDR3 DNA sequence: TGTGCCAGCAGCCAGACGCCAGGGTATAATTTCGAGCAGTACTTC. This codes for CASSQTPGYNFEQYF.